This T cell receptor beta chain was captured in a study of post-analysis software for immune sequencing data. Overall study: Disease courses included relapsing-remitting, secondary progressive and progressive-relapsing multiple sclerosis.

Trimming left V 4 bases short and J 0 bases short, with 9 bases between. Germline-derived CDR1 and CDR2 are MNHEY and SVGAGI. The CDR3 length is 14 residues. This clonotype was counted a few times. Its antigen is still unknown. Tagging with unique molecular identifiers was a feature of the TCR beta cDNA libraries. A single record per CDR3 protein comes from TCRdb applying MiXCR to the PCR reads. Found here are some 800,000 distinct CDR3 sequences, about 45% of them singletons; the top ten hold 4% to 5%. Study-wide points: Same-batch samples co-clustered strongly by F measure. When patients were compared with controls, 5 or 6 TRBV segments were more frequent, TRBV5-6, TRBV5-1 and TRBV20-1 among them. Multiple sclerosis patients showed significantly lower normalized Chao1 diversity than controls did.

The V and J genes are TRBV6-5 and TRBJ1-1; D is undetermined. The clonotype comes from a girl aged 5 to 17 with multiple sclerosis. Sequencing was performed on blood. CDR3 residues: CASSWGGLNTEAFF. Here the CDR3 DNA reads TGTGCCAGCAGTTGGGGAGGGTTGAACACTGAAGCTTTCTTT.